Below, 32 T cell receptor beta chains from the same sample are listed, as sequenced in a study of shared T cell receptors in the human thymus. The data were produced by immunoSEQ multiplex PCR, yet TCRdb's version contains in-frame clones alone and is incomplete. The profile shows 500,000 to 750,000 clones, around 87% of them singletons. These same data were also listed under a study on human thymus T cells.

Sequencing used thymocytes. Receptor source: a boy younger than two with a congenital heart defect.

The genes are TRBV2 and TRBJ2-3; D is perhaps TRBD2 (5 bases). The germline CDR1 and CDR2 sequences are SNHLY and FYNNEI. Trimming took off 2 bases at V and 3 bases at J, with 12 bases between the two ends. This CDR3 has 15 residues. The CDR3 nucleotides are TGTGCCAGCAGTGAACCCGGGAAGATTACAGATACGCAGTATTTT. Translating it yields CASSEPGKITDTQYF.

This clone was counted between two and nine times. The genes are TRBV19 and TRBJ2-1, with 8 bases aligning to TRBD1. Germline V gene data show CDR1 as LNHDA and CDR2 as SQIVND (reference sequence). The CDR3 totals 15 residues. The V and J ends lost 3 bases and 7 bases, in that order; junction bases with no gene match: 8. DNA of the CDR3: TGTGCCAGTAGTATTGAGACAGGGGCGGGTAATGAGCAGTTCTTC. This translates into CASSIETGAGNEQFF.

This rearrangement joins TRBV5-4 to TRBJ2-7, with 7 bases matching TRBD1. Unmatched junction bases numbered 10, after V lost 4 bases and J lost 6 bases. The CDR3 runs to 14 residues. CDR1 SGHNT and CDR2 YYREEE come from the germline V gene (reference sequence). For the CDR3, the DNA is TGTGCCAGCAGCGCCCAGGGGGATGGTTTCGAGCAGTACTTC. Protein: CASSAQGDGFEQYF.

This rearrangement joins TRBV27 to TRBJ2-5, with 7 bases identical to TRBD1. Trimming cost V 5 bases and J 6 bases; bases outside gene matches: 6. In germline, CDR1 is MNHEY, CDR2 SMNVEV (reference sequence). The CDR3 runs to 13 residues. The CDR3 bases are TGTGCCAGCAGTCCCCCGGACAGGAAGACCCAGTACTTC. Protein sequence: CASSPPDRKTQYF.

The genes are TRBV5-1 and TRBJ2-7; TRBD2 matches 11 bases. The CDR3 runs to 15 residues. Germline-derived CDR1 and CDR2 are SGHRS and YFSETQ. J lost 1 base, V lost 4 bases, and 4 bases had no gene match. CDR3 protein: CASSPGLAASYEQYF. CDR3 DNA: TGCGCCAGCAGCCCGGGACTAGCGGCTTCCTACGAGCAGTACTTC.

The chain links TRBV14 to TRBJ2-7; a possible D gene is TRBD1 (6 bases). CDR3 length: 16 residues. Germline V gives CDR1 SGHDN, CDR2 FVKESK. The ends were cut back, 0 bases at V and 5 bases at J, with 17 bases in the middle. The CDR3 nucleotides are TGTGCCAGCAGCCAAGATTCGGGACACCGGACTGACGAGCAGTACTTC. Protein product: CASSQDSGHRTDEQYF.

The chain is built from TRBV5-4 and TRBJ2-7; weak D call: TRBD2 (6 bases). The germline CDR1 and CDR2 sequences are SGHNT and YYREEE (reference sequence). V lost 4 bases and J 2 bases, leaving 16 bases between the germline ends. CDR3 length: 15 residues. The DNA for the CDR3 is TGTGCCAGCAGCGGGGGGACGTTCAGCACCTACGAGCAGTACTTC. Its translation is CASSGGTFSTYEQYF. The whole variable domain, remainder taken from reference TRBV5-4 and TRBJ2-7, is ETGVTQSPTHLIKTRGQQVTLRCSSQSGHNTVSWYQQALGQGPQFIFQYYREEENGRGNFPPRFSGLQFPNYSSELNVNALELDDSALYLCASSGGTFSTYEQYFGPGTRLTVT.

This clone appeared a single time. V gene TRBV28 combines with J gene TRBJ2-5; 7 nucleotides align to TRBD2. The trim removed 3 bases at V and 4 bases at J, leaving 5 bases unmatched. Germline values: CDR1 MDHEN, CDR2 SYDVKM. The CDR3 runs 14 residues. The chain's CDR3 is CASSFGWEGETQYF. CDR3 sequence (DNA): TGTGCCAGCAGTTTTGGGTGGGAGGGAGAGACCCAGTACTTC.

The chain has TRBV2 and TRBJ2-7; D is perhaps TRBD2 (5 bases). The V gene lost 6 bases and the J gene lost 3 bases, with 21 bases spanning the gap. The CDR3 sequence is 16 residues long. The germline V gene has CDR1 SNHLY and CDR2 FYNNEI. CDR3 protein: CASRGRLSGLGYEQYF. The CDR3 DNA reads TGTGCCAGCAGGGGCAGACTTTCGGGATTGGGCTACGAGCAGTACTTC.

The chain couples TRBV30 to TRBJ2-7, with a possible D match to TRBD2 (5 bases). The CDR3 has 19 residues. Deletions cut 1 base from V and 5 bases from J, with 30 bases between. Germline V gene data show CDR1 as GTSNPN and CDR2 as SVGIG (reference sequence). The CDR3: CAWSAIPTDQEAQRDEQYF. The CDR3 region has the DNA TGTGCCTGGAGTGCCATCCCCACTGACCAGGAGGCCCAGAGAGACGAGCAGTACTTC.

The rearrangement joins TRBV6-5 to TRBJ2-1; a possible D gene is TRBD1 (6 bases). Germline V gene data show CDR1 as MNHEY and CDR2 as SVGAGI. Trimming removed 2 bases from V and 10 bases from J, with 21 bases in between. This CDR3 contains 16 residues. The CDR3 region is CASSYQDRLVGGEQFF. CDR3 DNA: TGTGCCAGCAGTTACCAAGACAGGTTGGTTGGAGGCGAGCAGTTCTTC.

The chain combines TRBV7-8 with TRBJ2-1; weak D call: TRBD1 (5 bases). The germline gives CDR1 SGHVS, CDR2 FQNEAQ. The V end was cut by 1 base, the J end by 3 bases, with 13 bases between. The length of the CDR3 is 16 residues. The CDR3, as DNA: TGTGCCAGCAGCTTAGTTGGGCAGGGTTTCTACAATGAGCAGTTCTTC. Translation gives CASSLVGQGFYNEQFF.

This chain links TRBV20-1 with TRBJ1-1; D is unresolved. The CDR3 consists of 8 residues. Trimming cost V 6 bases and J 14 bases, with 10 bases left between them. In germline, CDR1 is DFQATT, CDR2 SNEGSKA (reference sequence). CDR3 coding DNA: TGCAGTGCCAAAAGCGGGTTCTTT. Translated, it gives CSAKSGFF.

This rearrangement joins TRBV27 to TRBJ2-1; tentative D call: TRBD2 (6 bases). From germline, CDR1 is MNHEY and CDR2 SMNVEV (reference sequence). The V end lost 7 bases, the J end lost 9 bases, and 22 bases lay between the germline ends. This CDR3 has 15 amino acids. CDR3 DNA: TGTGCCAGCACTCCAAGGGTGGAGGGGCCGGGTGAGCAGTTCTTC. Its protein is CASTPRVEGPGEQFF.

The chain's CDR3 is CASSQGHGLAGGPGAYEQFF. CDR3 nucleotides: TGCGCCAGCAGCCAAGGCCATGGACTAGCGGGAGGTCCGGGTGCCTATGAGCAGTTCTTC. This chain links TRBV4-3 with TRBJ2-1; 14 bases are a match to TRBD2. The length of the CDR3 is 20 residues. Germline loops: CDR1 LGHNA, CDR2 YSLEER. Trimming removed 1 base from V and 8 bases from J; junction bases left unmatched: 16.

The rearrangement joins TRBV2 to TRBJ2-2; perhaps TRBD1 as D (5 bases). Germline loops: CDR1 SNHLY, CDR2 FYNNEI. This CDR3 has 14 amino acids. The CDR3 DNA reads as TGTGCGAAACGTTTAAGGGGTTGGTCCGGGGAGCTGTTTTTT. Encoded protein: CAKRLRGWSGELFF.

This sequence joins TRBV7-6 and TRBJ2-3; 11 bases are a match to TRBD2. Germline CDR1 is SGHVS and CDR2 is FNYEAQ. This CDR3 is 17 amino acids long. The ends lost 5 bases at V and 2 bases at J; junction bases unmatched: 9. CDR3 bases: TGTGCCAGCAGCCCGAACATAGCGGGAGGGTTCACAGATACGCAGTATTTT. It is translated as CASSPNIAGGFTDTQYF.

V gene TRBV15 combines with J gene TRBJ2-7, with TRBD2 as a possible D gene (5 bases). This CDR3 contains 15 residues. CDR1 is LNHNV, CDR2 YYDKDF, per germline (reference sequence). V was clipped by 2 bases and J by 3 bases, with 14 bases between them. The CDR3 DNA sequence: TGTGCCACCAGCAGACGGCCGGGATTAAACTACGAGCAGTACTTC. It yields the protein CATSRRPGLNYEQYF.

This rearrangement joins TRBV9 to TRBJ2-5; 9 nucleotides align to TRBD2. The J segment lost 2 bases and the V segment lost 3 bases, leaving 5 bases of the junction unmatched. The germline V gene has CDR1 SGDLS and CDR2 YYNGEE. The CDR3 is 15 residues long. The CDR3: CASSGKAGGQETQYF. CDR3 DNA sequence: TGTGCCAGCAGCGGAAAAGCGGGAGGTCAAGAGACCCAGTACTTC.

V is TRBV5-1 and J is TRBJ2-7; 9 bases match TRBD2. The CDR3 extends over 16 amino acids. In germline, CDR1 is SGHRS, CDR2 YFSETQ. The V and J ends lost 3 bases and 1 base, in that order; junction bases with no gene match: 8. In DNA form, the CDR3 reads TGCGCCAGCAGCTGCCCCCTAGCGGGAACTTCCTACGAGCAGTACTTC. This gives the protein CASSCPLAGTSYEQYF. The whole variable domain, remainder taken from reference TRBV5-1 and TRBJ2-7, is KAGVTQTPRYLIKTRGQQVTLSCSPISGHRSVSWYQQTPGQGLQFLFEYFSETQRNKGNFPGRFSGRQFSNSRSEMNVSTLELGDSALYLCASSCPLAGTSYEQYFGPGTRLTVT.

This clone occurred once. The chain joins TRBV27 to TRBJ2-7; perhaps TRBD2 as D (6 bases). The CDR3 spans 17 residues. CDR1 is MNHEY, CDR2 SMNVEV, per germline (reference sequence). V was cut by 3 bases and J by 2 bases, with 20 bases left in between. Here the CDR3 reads CASSFRRTGDTPYEQYF. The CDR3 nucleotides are TGTGCCAGCAGTTTTCGTCGGACGGGAGATACACCCTACGAGCAGTACTTC.

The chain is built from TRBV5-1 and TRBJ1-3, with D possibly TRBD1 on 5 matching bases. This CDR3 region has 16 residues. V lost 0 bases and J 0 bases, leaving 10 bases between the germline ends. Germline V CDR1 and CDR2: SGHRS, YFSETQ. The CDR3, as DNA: TGCGCCAGCAGCTTGGGCAGGGCGAGCTCTGGAAACACCATATATTTT. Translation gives CASSLGRASSGNTIYF.

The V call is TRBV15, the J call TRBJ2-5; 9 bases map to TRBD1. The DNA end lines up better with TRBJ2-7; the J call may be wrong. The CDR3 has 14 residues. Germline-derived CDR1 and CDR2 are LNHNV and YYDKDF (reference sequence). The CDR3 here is CATSLQGAAYEQYF. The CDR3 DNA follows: TGTGCCACCAGCTTACAGGGGGCAGCCTACGAGCAGTACTTC.

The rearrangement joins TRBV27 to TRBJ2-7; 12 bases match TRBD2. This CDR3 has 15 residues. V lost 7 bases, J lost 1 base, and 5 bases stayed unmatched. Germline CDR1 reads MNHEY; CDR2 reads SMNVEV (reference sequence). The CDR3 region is CASTQTSGGSYEQYF. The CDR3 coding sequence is TGTGCCAGCACTCAGACTAGCGGGGGTTCCTACGAGCAGTACTTC.

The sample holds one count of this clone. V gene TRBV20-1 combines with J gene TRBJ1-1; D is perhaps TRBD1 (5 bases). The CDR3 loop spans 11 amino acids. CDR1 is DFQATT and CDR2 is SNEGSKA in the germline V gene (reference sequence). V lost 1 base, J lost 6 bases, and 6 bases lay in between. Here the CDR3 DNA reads TGCAGTGCTAGAGTAGGGGCTGAAGCTTTCTTT. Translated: CSARVGAEAFF.

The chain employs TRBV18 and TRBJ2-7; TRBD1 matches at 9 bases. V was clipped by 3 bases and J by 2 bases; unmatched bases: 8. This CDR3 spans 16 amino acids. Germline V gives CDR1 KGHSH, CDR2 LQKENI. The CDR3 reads CASSPRYRGQTYEQYF. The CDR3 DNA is TGTGCCAGCTCACCGCGCTACAGGGGGCAGACCTACGAGCAGTACTTC.

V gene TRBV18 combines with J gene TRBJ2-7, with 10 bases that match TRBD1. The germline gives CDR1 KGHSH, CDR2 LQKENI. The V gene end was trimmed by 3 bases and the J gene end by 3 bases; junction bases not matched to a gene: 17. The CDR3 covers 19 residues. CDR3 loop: CASSPAGTGAQETFYEQYF. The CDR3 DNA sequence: TGTGCCAGCTCACCTGCCGGGACAGGGGCTCAAGAAACGTTCTACGAGCAGTACTTC.

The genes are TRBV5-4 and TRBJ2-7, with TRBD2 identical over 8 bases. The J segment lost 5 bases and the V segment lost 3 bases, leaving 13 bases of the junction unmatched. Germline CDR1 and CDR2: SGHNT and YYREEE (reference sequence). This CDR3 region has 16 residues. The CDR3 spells CASSSGGVAGDHEQYF. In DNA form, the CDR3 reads TGTGCCAGCAGCTCGGGGGGGGTTGCGGGAGACCACGAGCAGTACTTC.

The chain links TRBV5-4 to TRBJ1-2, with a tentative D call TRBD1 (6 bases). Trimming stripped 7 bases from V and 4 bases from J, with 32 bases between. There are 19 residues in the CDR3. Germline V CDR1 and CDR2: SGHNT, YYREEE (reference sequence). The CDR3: CASGSSDRIFPLLFYGYTF. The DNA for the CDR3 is TGTGCCAGCGGCTCCTCCGACAGGATCTTTCCGCTCTTGTTCTATGGCTACACCTTC. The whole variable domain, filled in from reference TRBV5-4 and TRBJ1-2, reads ETGVTQSPTHLIKTRGQQVTLRCSSQSGHNTVSWYQQALGQGPQFIFQYYREEENGRGNFPPRFSGLQFPNYSSELNVNALELDDSALYLCASGSSDRIFPLLFYGYTFGSGTRLTVV.

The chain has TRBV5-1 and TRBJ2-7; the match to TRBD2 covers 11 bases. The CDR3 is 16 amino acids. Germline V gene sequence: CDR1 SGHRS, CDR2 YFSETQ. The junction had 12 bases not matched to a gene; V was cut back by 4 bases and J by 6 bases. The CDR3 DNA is TGCGCCAGCAGCCTTAACACTAGCGGGAGATTCCCCGAGCAGTACTTC. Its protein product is CASSLNTSGRFPEQYF.

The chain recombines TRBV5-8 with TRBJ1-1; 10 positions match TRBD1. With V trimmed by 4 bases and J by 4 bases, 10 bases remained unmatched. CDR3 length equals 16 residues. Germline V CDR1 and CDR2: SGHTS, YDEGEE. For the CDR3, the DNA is TGTGCCAGCAGCGCTTGGACTGACAGGGGGCTCACTGAAGCTTTCTTT. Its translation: CASSAWTDRGLTEAFF.

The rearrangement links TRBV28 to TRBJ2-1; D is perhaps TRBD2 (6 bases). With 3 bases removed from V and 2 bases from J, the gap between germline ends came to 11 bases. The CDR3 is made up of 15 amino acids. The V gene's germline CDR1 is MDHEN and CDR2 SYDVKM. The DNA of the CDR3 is TGTGCCAGCAGTTTCCGGGGGATCACCTACAATGAGCAGTTCTTC. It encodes CASSFRGITYNEQFF.